This passage covers 5 T cell receptor beta chains from one sample sequenced in a study of blood T cell repertoires in COVID-19. Libraries were prepared by immunoSEQ multiplex PCR; TCRdb keeps only in-frame clonotypes and omits some of them. The repertoire consists of under 250,000 clones, with roughly 81% occurring once and the leading ten covering 2.9%. The sample comprised peripheral blood. Receptors were obtained from a man in his forties or fifties who had recovered from COVID-19.

The rearrangement uses TRBV7-8 and TRBJ2-3; 13 bases match TRBD2. V gave up 6 bases and J gave up 7 bases; unmatched junction bases: 7. Germline CDR1 and CDR2: SGHVS and FQNEAQ. CDR3 length: 15 residues. The CDR3 loop is CASRLAGGPINTQYF. The CDR3 DNA reads as TGTGCCAGCAGACTAGCGGGAGGGCCTATTAATACGCAGTATTTT.

The rearrangement joins TRBV7-9 to TRBJ2-3; TRBD1 matches at 7 bases. The germline V gene encodes CDR1 SEHNR and CDR2 FQNEAQ (reference sequence). The junction had 5 bases not matched to a gene; V was cut back by 5 bases and J by 3 bases. The CDR3 has 14 amino acids. The CDR3 is CASSAQTGTDTQYF. In nucleotides, the CDR3 is TGTGCCAGCAGCGCTCAGACAGGGACAGATACGCAGTATTTT. The whole variable domain, filled in from reference TRBV7-9 and TRBJ2-3, reads DTGVSQNPRHKITKRGQNVTFRCDPISEHNRLYWYRQTLGQGPEFLTYFQNEAQLEKSRLLSDRFSAERPKGSFSTLEIQRTEQGDSAMYLCASSAQTGTDTQYFGPGTRLTVL.

The chain is built from TRBV6-5 and TRBJ1-2; 10 bases map to TRBD1. The CDR3 covers 13 residues. J gave up 7 bases and V 7 bases, and 6 bases lay outside the gene matches. Per the germline V gene, CDR1 is MNHEY and CDR2 is SVGAGI. CDR3 sequence reads: CASTLTGGSGYTF. CDR3 bases: TGTGCCAGCACTCTGACAGGGGGCTCTGGCTACACCTTC.

This sequence joins TRBV23-1 and TRBJ2-1; 11 bases fit TRBD2. TRBV23-1 is sorted into the ORF group, with uncertain function. J was trimmed by 7 bases and V by 6 bases; bases with no gene match: 5. The CDR3 runs 14 residues. CDR3 coding DNA: TGCGCCAGCAGCCTACTAGCGGGAGTAAATGAGCAGTTCTTC. This gives the protein CASSLLAGVNEQFF.

The rearrangement joins TRBV4-1 to TRBJ2-7, with D maybe TRBD2 (5 bases). The germline CDR1 and CDR2 sequences are MGHRA and YSYEKL. The ends were cut back, 4 bases at V and 1 base at J, with 14 bases in the middle. The CDR3 totals 15 residues. This CDR3 is CASSLAGVGSYEQYF. The CDR3 DNA sequence: TGCGCCAGCAGCCTGGCCGGGGTCGGATCCTACGAGCAGTACTTC.